What follows describes a single T cell receptor beta chain. The data originate from a study of blood T cell repertoires in COVID-19. TCRdb's copy holds only in-frame clones and misses some; the assay was immunoSEQ multiplex PCR. The sample holds over 200,000 clones, about 88% seen once. The V end was cut by 5 bases, the J end by 6 bases, with 11 bases between. This CDR3 has 13 amino acids. Germline-derived CDR1 and CDR2 are SGHTA and FQGTGA. Input material: peripheral blood. The chain carries TRBV7-3 and TRBJ2-1, with D tentatively TRBD2 (7 bases). The sequence was collected from a man in his forties with active or convalescent COVID-19. DNA of the CDR3: TGTGCCAGCAGCCTAAGGGGGGGCAATGAGCAGTTCTTC. This gives the protein CASSLRGGNEQFF.